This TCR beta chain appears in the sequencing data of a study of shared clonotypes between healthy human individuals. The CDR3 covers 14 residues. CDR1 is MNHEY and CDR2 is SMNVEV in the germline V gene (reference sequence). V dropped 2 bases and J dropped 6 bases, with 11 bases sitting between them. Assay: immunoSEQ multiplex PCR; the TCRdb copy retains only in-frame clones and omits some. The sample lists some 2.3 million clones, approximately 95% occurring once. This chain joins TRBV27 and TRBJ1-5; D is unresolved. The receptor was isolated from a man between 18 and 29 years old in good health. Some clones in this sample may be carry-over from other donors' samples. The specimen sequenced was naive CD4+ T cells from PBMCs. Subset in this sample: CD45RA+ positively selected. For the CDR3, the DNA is TGTGCCAGCAGTTTACGGGGAGGGATTCAGCCCCAGCATTTT. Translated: CASSLRGGIQPQHF.